The 22 T cell receptor beta chains listed next were all sequenced from one sample in a study of control samples from healthy donors and cancer patients. Assay: immunoSEQ multiplex PCR; the TCRdb copy retains only in-frame clones and omits some. The profile shows around 110,000 clones, 85% to 95% of them singletons. The material sequenced was blood. The receptors stem from a man aged 25-45 years in good health.

As to this clone: Other DNA sequences of this sample code for an identical CDR3. The V gene is TRBV5-1, the J gene TRBJ2-3, with D unresolved. V was trimmed by 0 bases and J by 1 base, leaving 3 bases between them. CDR1 SGHRS and CDR2 YFSETQ come from the germline V gene. The length of the CDR3 is 13 residues. The CDR3: CASSLVGTDTQYF. DNA for the CDR3: TGCGCCAGCAGCTTGGTAGGCACAGATACGCAGTATTTT.

V is TRBV27 and J is TRBJ2-7; D is perhaps TRBD1 (6 bases). Trimming shortened V by 6 bases and J by 0 bases, and 12 bases separated the two germline ends. CDR1 is MNHEY and CDR2 is SMNVEV in the germline V gene (reference sequence). CDR3 size: 14 residues. The CDR3 sequence is CASRLRGYSYEQYF. The CDR3 DNA is TGTGCCAGCAGGCTCAGGGGCTACTCCTACGAGCAGTACTTC.

Worth noting for this clone: This same CDR3 is encoded by further DNA sequences in the sample. The chain has TRBV7-3 and TRBJ2-5, with D unresolved. This CDR3 is built from 13 residues. The V and J ends lost 2 bases and 5 bases respectively, with 9 bases between them. Germline-derived CDR1 and CDR2 are SGHTA and FQGTGA. CDR3 in DNA: TGTGCCAGCAGCTTAGGTTTCGGGGAGACCCAGTACTTC. This gives the protein CASSLGFGETQYF.

CDR3: CASSLVAYNEQFF. Here the CDR3 DNA reads TGCGCCAGCAGCTTGGTGGCCTACAATGAGCAGTTCTTC. V usage is TRBV5-1 and J usage is TRBJ2-1; D ambiguous. This CDR3 has 13 amino acids. Germline values: CDR1 SGHRS, CDR2 YFSETQ. V was clipped by 0 bases and J by 2 bases, with 3 bases between them.

This clone has a single count. The chain recombines TRBV12-5 with TRBJ2-2; possible D gene TRBD2, 6 bases. V was cut by 0 bases and J by 2 bases, with 13 bases left in between. CDR3 length: 17 residues. Germline-derived CDR1 and CDR2 are LGHNT and FRNRAP. CDR3 sequence (DNA): TGTGCTAGTGGTTTGGTACATTATAGCGGAAACACCGGGGAGCTGTTTTTT. This codes for CASGLVHYSGNTGELFF.

This chain connects TRBV3-1 (or the pseudogene TRBV3-2) to TRBJ1-2, with D possibly TRBD1 on 5 matching bases. The CDR3 spans 16 residues. Germline lookup yields CDR1 LGHDT and CDR2 YNNKEL (reference sequence). Trimming took off 0 bases at V and 7 bases at J, with 18 bases between the two ends. CDR3 nucleotides: TGTGCCAGCAGCCAAGATGGAGGGGAGGGAGTTTTTGGCTACACCTTC. Its translation: CASSQDGGEGVFGYTF.

This chain connects TRBV30 to TRBJ2-5; 8 bases map to TRBD2. Trimming at V came to 0 bases and at J to 2 bases, leaving 5 bases not matched to a gene. This CDR3 comprises 15 residues. In germline, CDR1 is GTSNPN, CDR2 SVGIG (reference sequence). The CDR3 sequence: CAWSVGGGPQETQYF. CDR3 nucleotide sequence: TGTGCCTGGAGTGTGGGCGGGGGGCCTCAAGAGACCCAGTACTTC. Looking up the rest from reference TRBV30 and TRBJ2-5 gives the full variable domain: SQTIHQWPATLVQPVGSPLSLECTVEGTSNPNLYWYRQAAGRGLQLLFYSVGIGQISSEVPQNLSASRPQDRQFILSSKKLLLSDSGFYLCAWSVGGGPQETQYFGPGTRLLVL.

The chain links TRBV30 to TRBJ2-1; D possibly corresponds to TRBD1 (7 bases). Trimming pared 5 bases from V and 12 bases from J, leaving 11 bases between. This CDR3 spans 10 amino acids. Per the germline V gene, CDR1 is GTSNPN and CDR2 is SVGIG (reference sequence). DNA of the CDR3: TGTGCCTGGGGAGGGGGCAGGCAGTTCTTC. Encoded protein: CAWGGGRQFF. Complete variable domain (other parts from reference TRBV30 and TRBJ2-1): SQTIHQWPATLVQPVGSPLSLECTVEGTSNPNLYWYRQAAGRGLQLLFYSVGIGQISSEVPQNLSASRPQDRQFILSSKKLLLSDSGFYLCAWGGGRQFFGPGTRLTVL.

The V call is TRBV19, the J call TRBJ1-1; 8 bases match TRBD1. V was clipped by 7 bases and J by 7 bases; unmatched bases: 8. The length of the CDR3 is 13 residues. Germline V gene data show CDR1 as LNHDA and CDR2 as SQIVND (reference sequence). The CDR3 sequence: CASTQAQGGEAFF. DNA of the CDR3: TGTGCCAGTACCCAAGCACAGGGGGGTGAAGCTTTCTTT. The complete variable domain, with remaining parts taken from reference TRBV19 and TRBJ1-1, reads DGGITQSPKYLFRKEGQNVTLSCEQNLNHDAMYWYRQDPGQGLRLIYYSQIVNDFQKGDIAEGYSVSREKKESFPLTVTSAQKNPTAFYLCASTQAQGGEAFFGQGTRLTVV.

This chain links TRBV4-2 with TRBJ1-1; a possible D gene is TRBD1 (6 bases). V dropped 5 bases and J dropped 1 base, with 11 bases sitting between them. Germline V lookup: CDR1 LGHNA, CDR2 YNFKEQ. The CDR3 covers 14 residues. The CDR3 region has the DNA TGTGCCAGCAGCTTTGGACAGTCGAACACTGAAGCTTTCTTT. The encoded protein is CASSFGQSNTEAFF.

This chain uses TRBV13 with TRBJ2-3, with 9 bases identical to TRBD2. CDR3 length equals 16 residues. The V gene's germline CDR1 is PRHDT and CDR2 FYEKMQ (reference sequence). The V and J ends lost 5 bases and 2 bases, in that order; junction bases with no gene match: 8. The DNA of the CDR3 is TGTGCCAGCAGCCCCCAAGCGGGGGGCCTCACAGATACGCAGTATTTT. Translating gives CASSPQAGGLTDTQYF. The whole variable domain, filled in from reference TRBV13 and TRBJ2-3, reads AAGVIQSPRHLIKEKRETATLKCYPIPRHDTVYWYQQGPGQDPQFLISFYEKMQSDKGSIPDRFSAQQFSDYHSELNMSSLELGDSALYFCASSPQAGGLTDTQYFGPGTRLTVL.

The V call is TRBV27, the J call TRBJ2-7; D is undetermined. Trimming removed 0 bases from V and 7 bases from J, with 10 bases in between. Germline CDR1 reads MNHEY; CDR2 reads SMNVEV (reference sequence). This CDR3 has 13 amino acids. CDR3 sequence reads: CASSLSPVGEQYV. The CDR3 DNA is TGTGCCAGCAGTTTATCTCCAGTTGGAGAGCAGTACGTC.

The chain links TRBV4-2 to TRBJ1-5; D possibly corresponds to TRBD1 (5 bases). Germline V lookup: CDR1 LGHNA, CDR2 YNFKEQ. V shed 1 base and J shed 4 bases, with 14 bases lying between them. This CDR3 is 16 amino acids long. The CDR3 loop is CASSQAATAPNQPQHF. CDR3 sequence (DNA): TGTGCCAGCAGCCAAGCCGCGACAGCCCCGAATCAGCCCCAGCATTTT.

This sequence joins TRBV7-9 and TRBJ2-3, with TRBD2 as a possible D gene (6 bases). Trimming removed 5 bases at V and 3 bases at J, with 12 bases between. Per the germline V gene, CDR1 is SEHNR and CDR2 is FQNEAQ (reference sequence). This CDR3 spans 14 amino acids. The CDR3 sequence: CASSPGVLTDTQYF. The DNA of the CDR3 is TGTGCCAGCAGCCCGGGAGTCTTAACAGATACGCAGTATTTT. Full variable domain (remainder filled in from reference TRBV7-9 and TRBJ2-3): DTGVSQNPRHKITKRGQNVTFRCDPISEHNRLYWYRQTLGQGPEFLTYFQNEAQLEKSRLLSDRFSAERPKGSFSTLEIQRTEQGDSAMYLCASSPGVLTDTQYFGPGTRLTVL.

The chain couples TRBV15 to TRBJ1-5; 8 bases line up with TRBD1. Per germline, CDR1 LNHNV and CDR2 YYDKDF (reference sequence). This CDR3 has 15 amino acids. V dropped 5 bases and J dropped 4; count of bases not matched to a gene: 7. The CDR3 region is CATSVDRGWNQPQHF. For the CDR3, the DNA is TGTGCCACCAGCGTCGACAGGGGATGGAATCAGCCCCAGCATTTT.

The V gene is TRBV5-5, the J gene TRBJ1-4; a weak D match, TRBD1 (5 bases). In germline, CDR1 is SGHKS, CDR2 YYEKEE (reference sequence). Trimming took 1 base from V and 3 from J, leaving 13 bases between them. The CDR3 consists of 16 residues. CDR3 amino acids: CASSLTDPRANEKLFF. CDR3 nucleotide sequence: TGTGCCAGCAGCTTGACGGACCCCAGGGCTAATGAAAAACTGTTTTTT.

The chain employs TRBV15 and TRBJ1-2; tentative D call: TRBD1 (5 bases). CDR1 and CDR2 from the germline V gene are LNHNV and YYDKDF (reference sequence). This CDR3 spans 17 amino acids. Trimming left V 3 bases short and J 5 bases short, with 22 bases between. CDR3: CATSSDFPGTTEYGYTF. The CDR3 coding sequence is TGTGCCACCAGCAGCGACTTCCCCGGAACGACAGAATATGGCTACACCTTC.

This clone was seen a handful of times. J is TRBJ1-1 and V is TRBV29-1; perhaps TRBD1 as D (6 bases). The CDR3 is 12 residues long. The germline CDR1 and CDR2 sequences are SQVTM and ANQGSEA. V was trimmed by 3 bases and J by 11 bases, leaving 16 bases between them. Written as DNA, the CDR3 is TGCAGCGTTGATACCCTGGACAGTGGGGCTTTCTTT. Translating it yields CSVDTLDSGAFF.

The chain uses TRBV9 and TRBJ2-2; D uncertain. The CDR3 has 12 amino acids. Trimming removed 6 bases at V and 6 bases at J, with 9 bases between. From germline, CDR1 is SGDLS and CDR2 YYNGEE. The CDR3 is CASTTGAGELFF. CDR3 bases: TGTGCCAGCACCACTGGGGCCGGGGAGCTGTTTTTT.

The V gene is TRBV6-1, the J gene TRBJ1-5; tentative D call: TRBD1 (5 bases). The V and J ends lost 2 bases and 2 bases respectively, with 10 bases between them. Germline V gene data show CDR1 as MNHNS and CDR2 as SASEGT. The CDR3 totals 15 residues. In DNA form, the CDR3 reads TGTGCCAGCAGTGAAAGGGGTCGGGGCAATCAGCCCCAGCATTTT. Translating it yields CASSERGRGNQPQHF.

The sample holds a few counts of this clone. The chain uses TRBV10-2 and TRBJ2-7; 14 positions match TRBD2. The trim removed 6 bases at V and 11 bases at J, leaving 9 bases unmatched. The CDR3 is 14 residues long. Germline CDR1 WSHSY, CDR2 SAAADI. The DNA for the CDR3 is TGCGCCAGCAGCGAAGTGACTAGCGGGGGGGAAAAGTACTTC. Its protein is CASSEVTSGGEKYF.

The chain links TRBV7-8 to TRBJ1-1; weak D call: TRBD1 (5 bases). V was cut by 5 bases and J by 12 bases, with 25 bases left in between. The germline gives CDR1 SGHVS, CDR2 FQNEAQ. The CDR3 spans 15 residues. CDR3 sequence reads: CASSPRPRGGVLTFF. The CDR3 DNA reads as TGTGCCAGCAGCCCGCGTCCGAGGGGAGGTGTGTTAACTTTCTTT. Filled out from reference TRBV7-8 and TRBJ1-1, the complete variable domain reads GAGVSQSPRYKVAKRGQDVALRCDPISGHVSLFWYQQALGQGPEFLTYFQNEAQLDKSGLPSDRFFAERPEGSVSTLKIQRTQQEDSAVYLCASSPRPRGGVLTFFGQGTRLTVV.